This T cell receptor beta chain was found in a study of OX40 agonist ivuxolimab in advanced cancers. Study-level background: Prior anti-PD-1, anti-PD-L1 or anti-CTLA-4 therapy was allowed; roughly 40% had some.

TCRdb keeps only in-frame clones here, not all; method: immunoSEQ multiplex PCR. The table lists about 46,000 clones, about 88% of them singletons. The CDR3 is 14 amino acids. The germline V gene encodes CDR1 MGHRA and CDR2 YSYEKL. The V and J ends lost 3 bases and 6 bases respectively, with 15 bases between them. This clone appeared once. The rearrangement links TRBV4-1 to TRBJ2-7; the D gene is possibly TRBD2 (5 bases). The clonotype comes from an adult with an advanced solid tumor such as melanoma, head and neck, liver or kidney cancer. The source was CD4+ or CD8+ T cells sorted from blood, collected in a trial of the OX40 agonist ivuxolimab. CDR3 sequence (DNA): TGCGCCAGCAGCCATTTCCCCCGGGGTCGCGAGCAGTACTTC. Its protein is CASSHFPRGREQYF.